The rows below give T cell receptor beta chains drawn from one sample of a study of T cells in narcolepsy. Some clones are missing from TCRdb's copy, which holds only in-frame ones; the method was immunoSEQ multiplex PCR. Of some 34,000 clones in the sample, around 90% were seen once. Sequencing was done on a sample of CD45RA- memory CD4+ T cells from PBMCs. These receptors all stem from a human donor with narcolepsy. Each CDR3 is given without its conserved first and last residue.

v_call | cdr3_length | cdr3_aa
TRBV30 | 12 | AWSGRTAKREAF
TRBV29-1 | 11 | SVDSGAPHGYT
TRBV10-3 | 13 | AISPGQGAIYGYT
TRBV5-1 | 15 | ASSAQTGRSYNSPLH
TRBV5-1 | 12 | ASSPDRQVTEAF
TRBV6-5 | 9 | ASGTGETQY
TRBV19 | 14 | ASSIGRPGARYGYT
TRBV10-1 | 11 | ASSELGKETQY
TRBV6-5 | 9 | ASSRGGMQY
TRBV10-3 | 14 | AISEGTGGSNYGYT
TRBV4-3 | 12 | ASSHPGVATEAF
TRBV30 | 12 | AWSVGGGNTEAF
TRBV27 | 12 | ASSTFRGPPEAF
TRBV10-1 | 12 | ASSEGYINSPLH
TRBV7-8 | 12 | ASSRTGGWNEQF
TRBV14 | 14 | ASSHDGRYSGNTIY
TRBV6-1 | 11 | ASSEWGQNIQY
TRBV4-3 | 16 | ASSQAPPGPGVNQPQH
TRBV18 | 12 | ASSPGTSGNEQF
TRBV7-8 | 13 | ASSLQWTENTEAF
TRBV9 | 11 | ASGGGRTGELF
TRBV30 | 10 | AWSVPEDEQF
TRBV30 | 18 | AWSWGAEGTHRSGANVLT